Shown below are 26 T cell receptor beta chains from a single sample sequenced in a study of blood T cell repertoires in COVID-19. Using immunoSEQ multiplex PCR, the repertoire was profiled, and TCRdb retains in-frame clones only, with some absent. The data contain under 350,000 clones, approximately 90% of them singletons. The sequencing input was peripheral blood. These TCRs come from a man aged 40-49 years with acute or convalescent COVID-19.

The J gene is TRBJ2-3, the V gene TRBV6-6; no clear D. The CDR3 spans 11 residues. Trimming took 10 bases from V and 4 from J, leaving 9 bases between them. Looked up from germline, CDR1 is MNHNY and CDR2 is SVGAGI (reference sequence). The DNA of the CDR3 is TGTGCCACCAGCCCCTCAGATACGCAGTATTTT. Protein sequence: CATSPSDTQYF.

This clone appeared once. The chain joins TRBV11-2 to TRBJ2-7; 8 positions match TRBD1. This CDR3 comprises 14 residues. V shed 1 base and J 5 bases; nucleotides not matched to a gene: 4. Germline CDR1 and CDR2: SGHAT and FQNNGV. Here the CDR3 DNA reads TGTGCCAGCAGCTTAGGTGCAGGGGGCGACGAGCAGTACTTC. Amino acid sequence: CASSLGAGGDEQYF.

The chain is built from TRBV28 and TRBJ1-5; 8 positions agree with TRBD1. Germline V gene lookup returns CDR1 MDHEN and CDR2 SYDVKM. This CDR3 spans 14 amino acids. The trim removed 3 bases at V and 4 bases at J, leaving 2 bases unmatched. The CDR3 coding sequence is TGTGCCAGCAGTTTGCGGACAGGGAATCAGCCCCAGCATTTT. Its protein is CASSLRTGNQPQHF.

This chain connects TRBV5-1 to TRBJ2-7; tentatively, D is TRBD1 (6 bases). Germline CDR1 SGHRS, CDR2 YFSETQ. This CDR3 has 14 amino acids. V was trimmed by 0 bases and J by 2 bases, leaving 9 bases between them. For the CDR3, the DNA is TGCGCCAGCAGCTTGGACAGGGTGACCTACGAGCAGTACTTC. Residues: CASSLDRVTYEQYF.

The chain carries TRBV12-5 and TRBJ2-7; the D is unclear. Per the germline V gene, CDR1 is LGHNT and CDR2 is FRNRAP. Trimming removed 3 bases from V and 9 bases from J, with 15 bases in between. The CDR3 covers 13 residues. The CDR3 spells CASGFVLLRGQYF. The CDR3, as DNA: TGTGCTAGTGGTTTCGTCTTACTACGAGGGCAGTACTTC.

This sequence joins TRBV5-1 and TRBJ1-1, with D possibly being TRBD1 (5 bases). Germline V lookup: CDR1 SGHRS, CDR2 YFSETQ. The CDR3 loop spans 16 amino acids. Trimming removed 0 bases from V and 0 bases from J, with 12 bases in between. The CDR3 reads CASSLAWRTMNTEAFF. CDR3 nucleotide sequence: TGCGCCAGCAGCTTGGCTTGGCGGACAATGAACACTGAAGCTTTCTTT. Based on the CDR3 plus reference TRBV5-1 and TRBJ1-1, the full variable domain is KAGVTQTPRYLIKTRGQQVTLSCSPISGHRSVSWYQQTPGQGLQFLFEYFSETQRNKGNFPGRFSGRQFSNSRSEMNVSTLELGDSALYLCASSLAWRTMNTEAFFGQGTRLTVV.

J is TRBJ2-1 and V is TRBV5-1; possible D gene TRBD2, 6 bases. Germline V lookup: CDR1 SGHRS, CDR2 YFSETQ. The CDR3 extends over 15 amino acids. Trimming removed 1 base from V and 7 bases from J, with 15 bases in between. CDR3 DNA sequence: TGCGCCAGCAGCTTGAAGTCGGCAGGGAGGAATGAGCAGTTCTTC. This gives the protein CASSLKSAGRNEQFF.

V usage is TRBV24-1 and J usage is TRBJ2-3; 8 positions match TRBD1. V lost 9 bases to trimming and J lost 2 bases; unmatched junction nucleotides: 6. Germline V CDR1 and CDR2: KGHDR, SFDVKD. This CDR3 comprises 14 residues. CDR3 loop: CATGNRGNTDTQYF. In DNA, the CDR3 is TGTGCCACCGGGAACAGGGGGAACACAGATACGCAGTATTTT.

The chain joins TRBV13 to TRBJ1-1; the D gene is possibly TRBD1 (5 bases). Germline V gene sequence: CDR1 PRHDT, CDR2 FYEKMQ (reference sequence). The V end was cut by 7 bases, the J end by 2 bases, with 17 bases between. The length of the CDR3 is 15 residues. The CDR3 DNA reads TGTGCCAGCACCCGAAGTGGGGCAGGCAACACTGAAGCTTTCTTT. Translating it yields CASTRSGAGNTEAFF.

The chain combines TRBV29-1 with TRBJ1-4, with unresolved D. CDR1 and CDR2 (germline): SQVTM, ANQGSEA. The CDR3 spans 14 residues. The V and J ends lost 6 bases and 1 base respectively, with 12 bases between them. CDR3 sequence: CSVLMTGTNEKLFF. The CDR3 coding sequence is TGCAGCGTCCTTATGACTGGAACTAATGAAAAACTGTTTTTT.

The V and J genes are TRBV3-1 (or the pseudogene TRBV3-2) and TRBJ2-7, with 9 nucleotides matching TRBD1. V shed 5 bases and J 7 bases; nucleotides not matched to a gene: 9. The germline gives CDR1 LGHDT, CDR2 YNNKEL (reference sequence). There are 14 residues in the CDR3. The CDR3 nucleotides are TGTGCCAGCAGCAAGGGGACAGGGACGGGAGAGCAGTACTTC. It translates to CASSKGTGTGEQYF.

The rearrangement joins TRBV27 to TRBJ2-1; 7 bases agree with TRBD2. V lost 2 bases to trimming and J lost 8 bases; unmatched junction nucleotides: 6. Germline V gene sequence: CDR1 MNHEY, CDR2 SMNVEV (reference sequence). The CDR3 consists of 14 residues. CDR3 DNA sequence: TGTGCCAGCAGTTTAGGGGGGGGTGCCTATGAGCAGTTCTTC. Translated, it gives CASSLGGGAYEQFF.

The V gene is TRBV5-4, the J gene TRBJ2-3; 7 bases match TRBD1. Germline V gives CDR1 SGHNT, CDR2 YYREEE (reference sequence). After removal of 4 bases from V and 0 bases from J, the junction contained 5 bases not matched to a gene. This CDR3 is built from 15 residues. CDR3 residues: CASSRGQPSTDTQYF. The DNA of the CDR3 is TGTGCCAGCAGCAGGGGACAGCCGAGCACAGATACGCAGTATTTT.

The chain uses TRBV5-1 and TRBJ2-5, with D possibly matching TRBD2 (6 bases). CDR3 length: 15 amino acids. CDR1 is SGHRS, CDR2 YFSETQ, per germline. V was cut by 0 bases and J by 4 bases, with 13 bases left in between. DNA of the CDR3: TGCGCCAGCAGCTTGGCCGCGGGAATTCTAGAGACCCAGTACTTC. Protein: CASSLAAGILETQYF.

The sample holds one count of this clone. This chain links TRBV21-1 with TRBJ1-2; TRBD1 is the table's D call, not checked against the DNA. TRBV21-1 is a documented pseudogene. The CDR3 is 16 amino acids. The CDR3 nucleotides are TGTGCCAGCAGCAAAAGGGACAGGGGACATAACTATGGCTACACCTTC. Encoded protein: CASSKRDRGHNYGYTF.

CDR3 nucleotides: TGCAGCGTTGCCCCGAGTACGGGGAATGAGCAGTTCTTC. Translated: CSVAPSTGNEQFF. The V and J genes are TRBV29-1 and TRBJ2-1; possible D gene TRBD2, 5 bases. CDR1 is SQVTM, CDR2 ANQGSEA, per germline. V shed 4 bases and J shed 7 bases, with 14 bases lying between them. CDR3 length: 13 amino acids.

The J gene is TRBJ2-3, the V gene TRBV29-1, with D maybe TRBD1 (6 bases). Between the trimmed V and J ends, which lost 1 base and 5 bases, there was a span of 10 bases. The CDR3 covers 13 residues. Germline CDR1 SQVTM, CDR2 ANQGSEA. CDR3 in amino acids: CSVEGTAVDTQYF. DNA for the CDR3: TGCAGCGTTGAAGGGACAGCGGTAGATACGCAGTATTTT.

This clone was found once. V and J are TRBV7-8 and TRBJ1-2, with D possibly TRBD1 on 5 matching bases. Germline assignment: CDR1 SGHVS and CDR2 FQNEAQ. V gave up 8 bases and J gave up 7 bases, with 17 bases separating them. The CDR3 covers 13 residues. CDR3 sequence: CASQPGEGFGYTF. The CDR3 DNA sequence: TGTGCCAGCCAGCCGGGGGAAGGATTTGGCTACACCTTC.

A few counts support this clone. The rearrangement links TRBV5-6 to TRBJ2-3; D is possibly TRBD2 (7 bases). Germline V gene data show CDR1 as SGHDT and CDR2 as YYEEEE. The CDR3 extends over 19 amino acids. Between the trimmed V and J ends, which lost 4 bases and 0 bases, there was a span of 24 bases. In DNA, the CDR3 is TGTGCCAGCAGCGAATTTGGGAGGGGGATACGGTCTAGCACAGATACGCAGTATTTT. Translating it yields CASSEFGRGIRSSTDTQYF. The full variable domain, completed using reference TRBV5-6 and TRBJ2-3, is DAGVTQSPTHLIKTRGQQVTLRCSPKSGHDTVSWYQQALGQGPQFIFQYYEEEERQRGNFPDRFSGHQFPNYSSELNVNALLLGDSALYLCASSEFGRGIRSSTDTQYFGPGTRLTVL.

This sequence joins TRBV10-1 and TRBJ1-2, with D perhaps TRBD1 (5 bases). The CDR3 runs to 19 residues. The germline V and J ends were trimmed by 6 bases and 0 bases, with 26 bases remaining between them. Germline V gene lookup returns CDR1 WNHNN and CDR2 SYGVQD (reference sequence). The CDR3 loop is CASSIDVRGQTQANYGYTF. Here the CDR3 DNA reads TGCGCCAGCAGCATAGACGTTAGGGGCCAGACCCAAGCTAACTATGGCTACACCTTC.

The rearrangement uses TRBV24-1 and TRBJ1-2, with a tentative D call TRBD1 (6 bases). The CDR3 is made up of 11 amino acids. Germline CDR1 and CDR2: KGHDR and SFDVKD. Trimming stripped 5 bases from V and 10 bases from J, with 10 bases between. The CDR3 region is CATSARGDYTF. For the CDR3, the DNA is TGTGCCACCAGTGCCAGGGGAGACTACACCTTC.

The chain's CDR3 is CAISVGDRGTYEQYF. CDR3 in DNA: TGTGCCATCAGTGTAGGGGACAGGGGAACCTACGAGCAGTACTTC. The rearrangement uses TRBV10-3 and TRBJ2-7; 10 bases match TRBD1. Per the germline V gene, CDR1 is ENHRY and CDR2 is SYGVKD. Losses at the gene ends were 4 bases for V and 2 bases for J; bases not matched to a gene: 5. The CDR3 is made up of 15 amino acids.

The chain combines TRBV5-4 with TRBJ2-3; the D gene is possibly TRBD2 (5 bases). Per germline, CDR1 SGHNT and CDR2 YYREEE (reference sequence). Deletions cut 1 base from V and 3 bases from J, with 9 bases between. CDR3 length equals 14 residues. The DNA of the CDR3 is TGTGCCAGCAGCTTGACTTCGGGGACAGATACGCAGTATTTT. Translated: CASSLTSGTDTQYF.

This chain connects TRBV7-2 to TRBJ2-1, with 13 bases identical to TRBD2. CDR1 and CDR2 from the germline V gene are SGHTA and FQGNSA. CDR3 length equals 18 residues. J gave up 6 bases and V 5 bases, and 13 bases lay outside the gene matches. The CDR3 DNA reads as TGTGCCAGCAGCCCAAACGGACTAGCGGGGGAGGGGATCAATGAGCAGTTCTTC. This codes for CASSPNGLAGEGINEQFF.

The sample holds one count of this clone. This chain connects TRBV5-4 to TRBJ2-7; 8 bases are shared with TRBD1. The CDR3 totals 14 residues. Germline values: CDR1 SGHNT, CDR2 YYREEE (reference sequence). Trimming cost V 5 bases and J 1 base; bases outside gene matches: 5. The CDR3 bases are TGTGCCAGCAGTTGGACAGGGAGTTCCTACGAGCAGTACTTC. This gives the protein CASSWTGSSYEQYF.

The chain joins TRBV2 to TRBJ1-4; TRBD1 is a possible D gene (6 bases). The germline V gene encodes CDR1 SNHLY and CDR2 FYNNEI. The CDR3 length is 17 residues. Trimming pared 3 bases from V and 8 bases from J, leaving 22 bases between. The CDR3 loop reads CASSEGGRQEVWEKLFF. The CDR3 nucleotides read TGTGCCAGCAGTGAGGGGGGGCGTCAGGAAGTTTGGGAAAAACTGTTTTTT.